A selection of T cell receptor beta chains follows, all from one sample in a study of read filtering for tumor transcriptome and immune sequencing. MiXCR, run by TCRdb on the reads, gives a single entry per CDR3 protein. The table includes tens of thousands of distinct CDR3 sequences, around 21% detected once. The sequenced material came from a population of CD138-negative cells sorted from bone marrow. Every receptor here comes from a donor at least 40 years old with multiple myeloma. Each CDR3 is given with its conserved first and last residue. Each record gives: V gene, J gene, clone size, D gene, CDR3 protein, CDR3 DNA. D genes are given only for firm matches. Clone size appears in some rows only: once, few, many, or a class for an expanded clone.

V: TRBV18; J: TRBJ1-1; size: many; D: -; CDR3: CASSPPVQMDTEAFF; DNA: TGTGCCAGCTCACCACCGGTACAGATGGACACTGAAGCTTTCTTT
V: TRBV11-3; J: TRBJ2-7; size: -; D: -; CDR3: CASSSPRAYEQYF; DNA: TGTGCCAGCAGCTCCCCCAGGGCCTACGAGCAGTACTTC
V: TRBV6-4; J: TRBJ1-1; size: many; D: -; CDR3: CASSQEAFF; DNA: TGTGCCAGCAGTCAAGAAGCTTTCTTT
V: TRBV11-2; J: TRBJ1-1; size: many; D: -; CDR3: CASSLSQGLLDTEAFF; DNA: TGTGCCAGCAGCTTGAGCCAGGGCCTGCTCGACACTGAAGCTTTCTTT
V: TRBV29-1; J: TRBJ2-7; size: many; D: -; CDR3: CSTKSGGNEQYF; DNA: TGCAGCACCAAATCAGGGGGGAACGAGCAGTACTTC
V: TRBV5-5; J: TRBJ2-7; size: many; D: TRBD1; CDR3: CASSVGTGGWEQYF; DNA: TGTGCCAGCAGCGTAGGGACAGGGGGCTGGGAGCAGTACTTC
V: TRBV15; J: TRBJ2-2; size: medium-sized; D: TRBD1; CDR3: CATSTRTGLTTTGELFF; DNA: TGTGCCACCAGCACGAGGACAGGGCTAACGACCACCGGGGAGCTGTTTTTT
V: TRBV2; J: TRBJ2-5; size: many; D: TRBD2; CDR3: CASSGPGLAEETQYF; DNA: TGTGCCAGCAGCGGACCGGGACTAGCGGAAGAGACCCAGTACTTC
V: TRBV2; J: TRBJ2-6; size: -; D: -; CDR3: CASNGARAGANVLTF; DNA: TGTGCCAGCAATGGTGCGAGGGCCGGGGCCAACGTCCTGACTTTC
V: TRBV14; J: TRBJ2-3; size: many; D: TRBD1; CDR3: CASSEDRGLADTQYF; DNA: TGTGCCAGCAGCGAGGACAGGGGGCTTGCAGATACGCAGTATTTT
V: TRBV9; J: TRBJ2-5; size: many; D: -; CDR3: CASSVGNWGETQYF; DNA: TGTGCCAGCAGCGTAGGAAATTGGGGAGAGACCCAGTACTTC
V: TRBV6-5; J: TRBJ1-6; size: few; D: TRBD1; CDR3: CASTRQGYNSPLHF; DNA: TGTGCCAGCACCCGACAGGGGTATAATTCACCCCTCCACTTT
V: TRBV7-3; J: TRBJ2-6; size: medium-sized; D: -; CDR3: CASSPKIHSGANVLTF; DNA: TGTGCCAGCAGCCCTAAGATTCACTCCGGGGCCAACGTCCTGACTTTC
V: TRBV28; J: TRBJ1-2; size: many; D: -; CDR3: CASSFPGADYGYTF; DNA: TGTGCCAGCAGTTTCCCGGGGGCGGACTATGGCTACACCTTC
V: TRBV5-6; J: TRBJ2-1; size: many; D: TRBD2; CDR3: CASSPYTSGSGAHNEQFF; DNA: TGTGCCAGCAGCCCCTATACTAGCGGGAGTGGGGCCCACAATGAGCAGTTCTTC
V: TRBV6-1; J: TRBJ1-1; size: many; D: -; CDR3: CASKAGPQTEAFF; DNA: TGTGCCAGCAAGGCGGGACCGCAAACTGAAGCTTTCTTT
V: TRBV28; J: TRBJ2-7; size: many; D: TRBD1; CDR3: CASLDRAAYEQYF; DNA: TGTGCCAGCCTCGACAGGGCCGCCTACGAGCAGTACTTC
V: TRBV7-2; J: TRBJ2-7; size: medium-sized; D: TRBD2; CDR3: CASSAGLVTNYEQYF; DNA: TGTGCCAGCAGCGCGGGACTAGTCACTAACTACGAGCAGTACTTC
V: TRBV7-3; J: TRBJ2-5; size: -; D: -; CDR3: CASGTNEETQYF; DNA: TGTGCCAGCGGGACCAACGAAGAGACCCAGTACTTC
V: TRBV7-9; J: TRBJ2-2; size: many; D: -; CDR3: CASSRGTDLSGELFF; DNA: TGTGCCAGCAGCCGGGGGACAGACCTCTCGGGGGAGCTGTTTTTT
V: TRBV18; J: TRBJ2-5; size: many; D: TRBD2; CDR3: CASSPGLAGVQTQYF; DNA: TGTGCCAGCTCACCTGGACTAGCGGGGGTACAGACCCAGTACTTC
V: TRBV7-2; J: TRBJ1-5; size: many; D: -; CDR3: CASSFSGSGNQPQHF; DNA: TGTGCCAGCAGCTTTTCAGGCAGCGGCAATCAGCCCCAGCATTTT
V: TRBV20-1; J: TRBJ2-1; size: -; D: -; CDR3: CGARAQFSYNEQFF; DNA: TGCGGTGCTAGAGCACAATTCTCCTACAATGAGCAGTTCTTC
V: TRBV7-8; J: TRBJ2-2; size: -; D: -; CDR3: CASSLAPGRAGELFF; DNA: TGTGCCAGCAGCTTAGCGCCCGGCAGGGCCGGGGAGCTGTTTTTT
V: TRBV18; J: TRBJ1-1; size: many; D: -; CDR3: CASSPTSTSGSNTEAFF; DNA: TGTGCCAGCTCACCGACGTCCACGTCGGGAAGCAACACTGAAGCTTTCTTT
V: TRBV11-2; J: TRBJ2-5; size: many; D: -; CDR3: CASSSSGALYQETQYF; DNA: TGTGCCAGCAGCTCTTCAGGGGCCCTGTACCAAGAGACCCAGTACTTC